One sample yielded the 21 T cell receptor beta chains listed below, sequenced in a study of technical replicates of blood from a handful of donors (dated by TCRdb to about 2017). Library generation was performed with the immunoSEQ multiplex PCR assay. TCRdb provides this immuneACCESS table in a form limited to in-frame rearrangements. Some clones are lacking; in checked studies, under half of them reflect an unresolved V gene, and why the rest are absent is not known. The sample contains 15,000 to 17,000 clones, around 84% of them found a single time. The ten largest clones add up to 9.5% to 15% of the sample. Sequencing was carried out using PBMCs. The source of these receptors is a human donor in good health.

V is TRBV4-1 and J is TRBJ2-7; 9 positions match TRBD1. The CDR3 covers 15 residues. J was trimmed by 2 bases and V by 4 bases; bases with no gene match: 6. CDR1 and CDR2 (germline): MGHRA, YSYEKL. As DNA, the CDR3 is TGCGCCAGCAGCCCGGGGACAGGGATAACCTACGAGCAGTACTTC. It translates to CASSPGTGITYEQYF.

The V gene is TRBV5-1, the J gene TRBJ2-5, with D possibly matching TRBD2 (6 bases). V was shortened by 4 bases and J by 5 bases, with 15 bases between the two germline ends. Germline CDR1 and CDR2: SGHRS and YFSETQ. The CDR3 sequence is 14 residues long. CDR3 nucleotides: TGCGCCAGCAGCATTCCGGAGGGAAGGGAGACCCAGTACTTC. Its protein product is CASSIPEGRETQYF.

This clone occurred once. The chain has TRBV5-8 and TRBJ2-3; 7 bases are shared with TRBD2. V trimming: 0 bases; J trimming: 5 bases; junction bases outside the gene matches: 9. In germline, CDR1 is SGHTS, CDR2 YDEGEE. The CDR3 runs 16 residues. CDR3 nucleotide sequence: TGTGCCAGCAGCTTGGGAGACGGGACTACTCTAGATACGCAGTATTTT. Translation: CASSLGDGTTLDTQYF.

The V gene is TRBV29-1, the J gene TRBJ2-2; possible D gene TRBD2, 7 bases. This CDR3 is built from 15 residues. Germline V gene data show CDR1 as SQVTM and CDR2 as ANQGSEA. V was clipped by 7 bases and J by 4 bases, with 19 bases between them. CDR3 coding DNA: TGCAGCGGCTGGGGGGGGGCCTCGGGCACCGGGGAGCTGTTTTTT. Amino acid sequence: CSGWGGASGTGELFF.

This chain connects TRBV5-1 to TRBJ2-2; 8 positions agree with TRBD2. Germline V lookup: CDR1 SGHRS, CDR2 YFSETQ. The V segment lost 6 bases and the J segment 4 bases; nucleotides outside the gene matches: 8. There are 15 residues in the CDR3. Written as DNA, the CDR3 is TGCGCCAGCAAGGAGAGCGGGAGTGGCACCGGGGAGCTGTTTTTT. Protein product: CASKESGSGTGELFF.

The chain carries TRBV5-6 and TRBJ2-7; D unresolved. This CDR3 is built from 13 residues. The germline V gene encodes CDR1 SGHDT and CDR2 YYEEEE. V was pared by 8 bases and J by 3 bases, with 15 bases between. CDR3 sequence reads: CASQDGLNYEQYF. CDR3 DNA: TGTGCCAGTCAGGATGGCCTTAACTACGAGCAGTACTTC.

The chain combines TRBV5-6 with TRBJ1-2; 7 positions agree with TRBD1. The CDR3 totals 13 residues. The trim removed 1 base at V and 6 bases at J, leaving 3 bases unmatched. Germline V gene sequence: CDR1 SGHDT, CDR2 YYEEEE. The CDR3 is CASSLYRGHGYTF. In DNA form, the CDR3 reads TGTGCCAGCAGCTTGTATAGGGGGCATGGCTACACCTTC.

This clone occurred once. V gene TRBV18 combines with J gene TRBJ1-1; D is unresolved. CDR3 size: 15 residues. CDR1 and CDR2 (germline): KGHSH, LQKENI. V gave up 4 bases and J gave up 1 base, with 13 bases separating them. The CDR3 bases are TGTGCCAGCTCACAAGAAGGACGGGGGAACACTGAAGCTTTCTTT. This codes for CASSQEGRGNTEAFF.

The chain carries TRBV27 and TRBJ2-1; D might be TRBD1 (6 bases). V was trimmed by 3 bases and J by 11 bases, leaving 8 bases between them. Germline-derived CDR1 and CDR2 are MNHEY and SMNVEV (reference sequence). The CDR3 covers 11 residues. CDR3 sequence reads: CASSFTGQQFF. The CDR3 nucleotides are TGTGCCAGCAGTTTTACAGGGCAGCAGTTCTTC.

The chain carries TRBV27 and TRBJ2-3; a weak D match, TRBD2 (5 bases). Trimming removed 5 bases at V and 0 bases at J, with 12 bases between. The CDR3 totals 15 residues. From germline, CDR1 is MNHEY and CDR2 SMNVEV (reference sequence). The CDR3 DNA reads TGTGCCAGCAGTCCAAAGCGGAGAAGCACAGATACGCAGTATTTT. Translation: CASSPKRRSTDTQYF.

DNA for the CDR3: TGTGCCAGCAGTGACACTAGCGGGGGCTCCTACAATGAGCAGTTCTTC. Protein sequence: CASSDTSGGSYNEQFF. V is TRBV6-4 and J is TRBJ2-1; 11 bases match TRBD2. The germline CDR1 and CDR2 sequences are MRHNA and SNTAGT. This CDR3 is built from 16 residues. Trimming took 2 bases from V and 0 from J; bases not matched to a gene: 0.

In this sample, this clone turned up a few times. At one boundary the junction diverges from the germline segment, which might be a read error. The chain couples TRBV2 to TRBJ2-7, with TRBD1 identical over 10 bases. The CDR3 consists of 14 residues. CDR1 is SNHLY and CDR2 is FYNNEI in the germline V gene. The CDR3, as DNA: TGTGCCAGCAGTACGGGACAGGGGTCCTCCGAGCAGTACTTC. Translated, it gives CASSTGQGSSEQYF.

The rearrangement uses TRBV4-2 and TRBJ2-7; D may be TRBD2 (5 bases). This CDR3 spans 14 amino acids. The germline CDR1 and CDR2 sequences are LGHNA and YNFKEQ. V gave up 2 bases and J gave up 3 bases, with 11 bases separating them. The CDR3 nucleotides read TGTGCCAGCAGCCAATGGGGAGAACTCTACGAGCAGTACTTC. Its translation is CASSQWGELYEQYF.

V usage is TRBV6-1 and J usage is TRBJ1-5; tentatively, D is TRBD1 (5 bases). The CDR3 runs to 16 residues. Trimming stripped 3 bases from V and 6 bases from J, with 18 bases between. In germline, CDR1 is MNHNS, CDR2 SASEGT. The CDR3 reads CASSDGGVEGVQPQHF. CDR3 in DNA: TGTGCCAGCAGTGACGGGGGTGTGGAAGGGGTTCAGCCCCAGCATTTT.

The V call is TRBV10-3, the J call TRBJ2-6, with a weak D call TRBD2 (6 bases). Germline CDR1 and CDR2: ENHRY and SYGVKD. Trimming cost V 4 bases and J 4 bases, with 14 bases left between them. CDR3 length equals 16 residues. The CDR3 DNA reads TGTGCCATCAGTGCAACGGGAGTACCAGGGGCCAACGTCCTGACTTTC. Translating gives CAISATGVPGANVLTF.

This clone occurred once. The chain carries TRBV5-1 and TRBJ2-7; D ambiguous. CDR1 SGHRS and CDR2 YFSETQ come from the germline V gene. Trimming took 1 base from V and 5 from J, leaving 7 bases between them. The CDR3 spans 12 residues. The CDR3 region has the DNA TGCGCCAGCAGCTTGACCGGTCACGAGCAGTACTTC. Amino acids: CASSLTGHEQYF. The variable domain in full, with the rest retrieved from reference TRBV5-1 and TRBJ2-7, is KAGVTQTPRYLIKTRGQQVTLSCSPISGHRSVSWYQQTPGQGLQFLFEYFSETQRNKGNFPGRFSGRQFSNSRSEMNVSTLELGDSALYLCASSLTGHEQYFGPGTRLTVT.

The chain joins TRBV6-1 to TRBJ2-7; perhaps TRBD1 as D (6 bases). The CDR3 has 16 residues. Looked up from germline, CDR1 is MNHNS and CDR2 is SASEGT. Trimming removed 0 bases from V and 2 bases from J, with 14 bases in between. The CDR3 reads CASSEAGRAGAYEQYF. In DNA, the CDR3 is TGTGCCAGCAGTGAAGCAGGCCGGGCAGGGGCCTACGAGCAGTACTTC.

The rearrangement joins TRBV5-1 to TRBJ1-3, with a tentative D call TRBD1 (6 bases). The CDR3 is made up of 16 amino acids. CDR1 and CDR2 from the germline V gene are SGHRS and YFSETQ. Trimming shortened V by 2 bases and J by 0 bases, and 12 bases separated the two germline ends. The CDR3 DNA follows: TGCGCCAGCAGCTTAGGTTACAGGGCCTCTGGAAACACCATATATTTT. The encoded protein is CASSLGYRASGNTIYF.

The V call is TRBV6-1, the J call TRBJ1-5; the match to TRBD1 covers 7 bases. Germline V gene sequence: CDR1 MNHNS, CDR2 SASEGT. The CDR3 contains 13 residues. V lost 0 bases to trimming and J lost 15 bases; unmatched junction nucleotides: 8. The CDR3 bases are TGTGCCAGCAGTGAAGCGACTCCGGGACAGTTGCATTTT. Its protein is CASSEATPGQLHF.

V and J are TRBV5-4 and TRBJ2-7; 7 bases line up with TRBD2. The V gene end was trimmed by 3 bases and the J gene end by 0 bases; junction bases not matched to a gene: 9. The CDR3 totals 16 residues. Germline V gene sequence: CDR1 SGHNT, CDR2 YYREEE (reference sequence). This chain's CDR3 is CASSSPVAGGSYEQYF. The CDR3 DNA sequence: TGTGCCAGCAGCTCCCCGGTAGCGGGTGGCTCCTACGAGCAGTACTTC.

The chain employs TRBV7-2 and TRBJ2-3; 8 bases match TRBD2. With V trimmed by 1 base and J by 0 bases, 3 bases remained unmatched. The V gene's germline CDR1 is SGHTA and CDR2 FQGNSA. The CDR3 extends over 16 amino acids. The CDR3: CASSLVASGSTDTQYF. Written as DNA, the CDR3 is TGTGCCAGCAGCTTAGTGGCTAGCGGGAGCACAGATACGCAGTATTTT.